This entry lists 15 T cell receptor beta chains sequenced from one sample in a study of PD-1 blockade in classical Hodgkin lymphoma. The sample's time point: newly diagnosed, previously untreated cHL patient sample. It was by magnetic negative selection that CD4+ T cells were purified from thawed PBMCs. Produced via immunoSEQ multiplex PCR; TCRdb's table is partial and in-frame only. The sample carries under 35,000 clones, about 87% recorded once. Sequenced material: CD4+ T cells from blood. These receptors all stem from a human donor with classical Hodgkin lymphoma.

In this sample, this clone turned up once. This sequence joins TRBV6-1 and TRBJ1-1, with unresolved D. The germline V gene has CDR1 MNHNS and CDR2 SASEGT. The CDR3 consists of 14 residues. V lost 4 bases and J 3 bases, leaving 12 bases between the germline ends. The CDR3 coding sequence is TGTGCCAGCAGTGCTTCACGTATGCACACTGAAGCTTTCTTT. Translated, it gives CASSASRMHTEAFF.

The chain carries TRBV29-1 and TRBJ2-7, with 11 bases aligning to TRBD2. Germline V gene lookup returns CDR1 SQVTM and CDR2 ANQGSEA. CDR3 length: 12 amino acids. The trim removed 4 bases at V and 11 bases at J, leaving 7 bases unmatched. CDR3 DNA sequence: TGCAGCGTTGGACTAGCGGGAACGAGGGAGTACTTC. Translating gives CSVGLAGTREYF.

The chain links TRBV7-9 to TRBJ2-1, with a possible D match to TRBD2 (6 bases). The CDR3 runs to 15 residues. Trimming cost V 3 bases and J 4 bases, with 13 bases left between them. CDR1 SEHNR and CDR2 FQNEAQ come from the germline V gene (reference sequence). CDR3 in amino acids: CASSFRGTAYNEQFF. The CDR3 region has the DNA TGTGCCAGCAGCTTCCGCGGGACGGCTTACAATGAGCAGTTCTTC.

V and J are TRBV7-9 and TRBJ1-6, with a possible D match to TRBD1 (6 bases). Germline V CDR1 and CDR2: SEHNR, FQNEAQ (reference sequence). Deletions cut 3 bases from V and 5 bases from J, with 14 bases between. This CDR3 contains 16 residues. The CDR3, as DNA: TGTGCCAGCAGCTTCCAGACAGGAAACAATAATTCACCCCTCCACTTT. Its translation: CASSFQTGNNNSPLHF.

The chain has TRBV11-1 and TRBJ2-5, with D maybe TRBD2 (5 bases). The CDR3 runs to 14 residues. Germline lookup yields CDR1 SGHAT and CDR2 FQDESV (reference sequence). Trimming took 5 bases from V and 2 from J, leaving 12 bases between them. The CDR3 spells CASSTGFSQETQYF. The CDR3 DNA reads TGTGCCAGCAGCACGGGATTCTCGCAAGAGACCCAGTACTTC.

The CDR3 is CAWRETSGRYEQFF. CDR3 bases: TGTGCCTGGAGGGAGACTAGCGGGAGGTATGAGCAGTTCTTC. V is TRBV30 and J is TRBJ2-1; 13 bases are shared with TRBD2. After removal of 3 bases from V and 8 bases from J, the junction contained 4 bases not matched to a gene. The CDR3 extends over 14 amino acids. Germline lookup yields CDR1 GTSNPN and CDR2 SVGIG (reference sequence).

The genes are TRBV7-9 and TRBJ1-2; D remains ambiguous. This CDR3 contains 12 residues. The ends were cut back, 2 bases at V and 8 bases at J, with 9 bases in the middle. Per the germline V gene, CDR1 is SEHNR and CDR2 is FQNEAQ (reference sequence). The CDR3 sequence is CASSLSLDGYTF. The CDR3 DNA reads as TGTGCCAGCAGCTTATCGTTGGACGGCTACACCTTC. The variable domain in full, completed from reference TRBV7-9 and TRBJ1-2, reads DTGVSQNPRHKITKRGQNVTFRCDPISEHNRLYWYRQTLGQGPEFLTYFQNEAQLEKSRLLSDRFSAERPKGSFSTLEIQRTEQGDSAMYLCASSLSLDGYTFGSGTRLTVV.

The rearrangement uses TRBV5-5 and TRBJ1-4, with TRBD1 matching 7 bases. The CDR3 is 14 amino acids. Germline CDR1 SGHKS, CDR2 YYEKEE (reference sequence). V shed 0 bases, J shed 8 bases, and the junction held 4 bases outside the gene matches. The CDR3 here is CASSLDRGREKLFF. The CDR3 DNA sequence: TGTGCCAGCAGCTTGGACAGGGGAAGGGAAAAACTGTTTTTT.

The J gene is TRBJ1-1, the V gene TRBV2; maybe TRBD1 (6 bases). Germline V gene sequence: CDR1 SNHLY, CDR2 FYNNEI. V lost 5 bases, J lost 1 base, and 11 bases lay in between. This CDR3 is 14 amino acids long. The CDR3 DNA is TGTGCCAGCAGTCTAACAGGGCAGAACACTGAAGCTTTCTTT. It translates to CASSLTGQNTEAFF.

Turning to this clone: Other DNA sequences in the same sample also yield this CDR3. This chain uses TRBV4-1 with TRBJ1-4; D perhaps matches TRBD1 (5 bases). Deletions cut 3 bases from V and 5 bases from J, with 10 bases between. Germline V gene data show CDR1 as MGHRA and CDR2 as YSYEKL. The CDR3 consists of 14 residues. The CDR3 DNA sequence: TGCGCCAGCAGCCAGGGACTAGCGAATGAAAAACTGTTTTTT. Translated: CASSQGLANEKLFF.

The gene calls are TRBV5-1 and TRBJ2-5; no firm D call. The assigned J gene may be wrong: the sequence end matches TRBJ2-7 better. This CDR3 spans 13 amino acids. CDR1 is SGHRS and CDR2 is YFSETQ in the germline V gene. The CDR3 region has the DNA TGCGCCAGCAGCCCTAACGCAGGCCACGAGCAGTACTTC. Translating it yields CASSPNAGHEQYF.

The V call is TRBV7-9, the J call TRBJ1-2; D is ambiguous. This CDR3 has 12 residues. Germline V gene sequence: CDR1 SEHNR, CDR2 FQNEAQ (reference sequence). The V end was cut by 5 bases, the J end by 8 bases, with 12 bases between. CDR3 region: CASSELSGGYTF. CDR3 in DNA: TGTGCCAGCAGCGAACTATCGGGAGGCTACACCTTC. The complete variable domain, with remaining parts taken from reference TRBV7-9 and TRBJ1-2, reads DTGVSQNPRHKITKRGQNVTFRCDPISEHNRLYWYRQTLGQGPEFLTYFQNEAQLEKSRLLSDRFSAERPKGSFSTLEIQRTEQGDSAMYLCASSELSGGYTFGSGTRLTVV.

This sequence joins TRBV2 and TRBJ2-7; possibly TRBD1 for D (5 bases). This CDR3 is built from 11 residues. Trimming removed 6 bases at V and 3 bases at J, with 6 bases between. Germline CDR1 SNHLY, CDR2 FYNNEI. The CDR3, as DNA: TGTGCCAGCAGCAGGGTCTACGAGCAGTACTTC. Translating gives CASSRVYEQYF.

V usage is TRBV9 and J usage is TRBJ1-1; D is unresolved. From germline, CDR1 is SGDLS and CDR2 YYNGEE. V shed 0 bases and J shed 0 bases, with 6 bases lying between them. This CDR3 has 14 amino acids. CDR3 DNA sequence: TGTGCCAGCAGCGTAGGTGGGGTGAACACTGAAGCTTTCTTT. This gives the protein CASSVGGVNTEAFF.

The rearrangement joins TRBV28 to TRBJ2-7; 8 bases map to TRBD2. Germline V gene data show CDR1 as MDHEN and CDR2 as SYDVKM. The trim removed 4 bases at V and 1 base at J, leaving 6 bases unmatched. The CDR3 length is 15 residues. Here the CDR3 reads CASSSTGTRSYEQYF. DNA for the CDR3: TGTGCCAGCAGTTCGACCGGGACTAGGTCCTACGAGCAGTACTTC.